The 21 T cell receptor beta chains below were found in one sample sequenced in a study of cytotoxic CD8 clonotypes in ibrutinib-treated CLL. The protocol was immunoSEQ multiplex PCR, while the TCRdb copy is restricted to in-frame clones and leaves out a portion. The table lists around 250,000 clones, 60% to 75% of them singletons, with approximately 15% in the top ten. Sequenced material: PBMCs, taken after 24 months of ibrutinib treatment. Receptors were obtained from a human donor with chronic lymphocytic leukemia.

Concerning this clone itself: The same CDR3 arises from other DNA sequences in this sample as well. V is TRBV27 and J is TRBJ2-7; D gene unclear. The CDR3 has 13 amino acids. Germline values: CDR1 MNHEY, CDR2 SMNVEV (reference sequence). Trimming stripped 0 bases from V and 4 bases from J, with 7 bases between. CDR3: CASSLSLGYEQYF. CDR3 sequence (DNA): TGTGCCAGCAGTTTATCTCTGGGTTACGAGCAGTACTTC.

J is TRBJ2-2 and V is TRBV6-5; TRBD2 is a possible D gene (5 bases). Trimming took off 6 bases at V and 7 bases at J, with 12 bases between the two ends. CDR3 length: 13 residues. The germline CDR1 and CDR2 sequences are MNHEY and SVGAGI. Here the CDR3 reads CASSFRGNGELFF. CDR3 in DNA: TGTGCCAGCAGCTTTCGGGGAAACGGGGAGCTGTTTTTT.

On this clone: One end of the junction is discordant with germline, which a read error may explain. This sequence joins TRBV29-1 and TRBJ1-3; a weak D match, TRBD1 (5 bases). Germline V lookup: CDR1 SQVTM, CDR2 ANQGSEA. CDR3 length: 12 amino acids. For the CDR3, the DNA is TGCAGCGTTGAATCCGGGGGAAGCACCATATATTTT. It yields the protein CSVESGGSTIYF.

This clone was seen a few times. J is TRBJ2-6 and V is TRBV27; no clear D. With 6 bases removed from V and 6 bases from J, the gap between germline ends came to 6 bases. Germline CDR1 and CDR2: MNHEY and SMNVEV (reference sequence). This CDR3 is 12 amino acids long. In nucleotides, the CDR3 is TGTGCCAGCAGCTCTATGGCCAACGTCCTGACTTTC. Translated, it gives CASSSMANVLTF.

Note on this clone: Germline is not matched at one junction end, which may reflect a read error. The chain recombines TRBV10-3 with TRBJ2-7; 8 bases map to TRBD2. Germline-derived CDR1 and CDR2 are ENHRY and SYGVKD. This CDR3 spans 14 amino acids. In DNA form, the CDR3 reads TGTGCCAGCAGTTACTCTCCCGGGAGGGACGAGCAGTACTTC. The encoded protein is CASSYSPGRDEQYF.

This clone was counted only a few times. The chain links TRBV28 to TRBJ2-7; no clear D. The germline CDR1 and CDR2 sequences are MDHEN and SYDVKM. Trimming shortened V by 1 base and J by 2 bases, and 9 bases separated the two germline ends. This CDR3 has 14 residues. CDR3 sequence (DNA): TGTGCCAGCAGTTTATCGGTCGGTACCTACGAGCAGTACTTC. Amino acids: CASSLSVGTYEQYF. The entire variable domain, with the rest obtained from reference TRBV28 and TRBJ2-7, is as follows: DVKVTQSSRYLVKRTGEKVFLECVQDMDHENMFWYRQDPGLGLRLIYFSYDVKMKEKGDIPEGYSVSREKKERFSLILESASTNQTSMYLCASSLSVGTYEQYFGPGTRLTVT.

V and J are TRBV9 and TRBJ1-1; no definite D call. CDR3 length: 13 residues. Germline V gene data show CDR1 as SGDLS and CDR2 as YYNGEE. The ends were cut back, 0 bases at V and 4 bases at J, with 7 bases in the middle. The CDR3 bases are TGTGCCAGCAGCGTAGCGGGGAGCACTGAAGCTTTCTTT. It yields the protein CASSVAGSTEAFF. Looking up the rest from reference TRBV9 and TRBJ1-1 gives the full variable domain: DSGVTQTPKHLITATGQRVTLRCSPRSGDLSVYWYQQSLDQGLQFLIQYYNGEERAKGNILERFSAQQFPDLHSELNLSSLELGDSALYFCASSVAGSTEAFFGQGTRLTVV.

The genes are TRBV7-3 and TRBJ2-7; TRBD2 matches 7 bases. CDR3 size: 15 residues. The germline CDR1 and CDR2 sequences are SGHTA and FQGTGA. J lost 5 bases, V lost 5 bases, and 12 bases had no gene match. The CDR3 reads CASSISGRESDEQYF. DNA of the CDR3: TGTGCCAGCAGCATCTCGGGGCGGGAGAGCGACGAGCAGTACTTC.

The gene calls are TRBV2 and TRBJ2-3; TRBD1 agrees at 7 bases. The CDR3 is 14 amino acids. After removal of 8 bases from V and 4 bases from J, the junction contained 9 bases not matched to a gene. CDR1 is SNHLY and CDR2 is FYNNEI in the germline V gene. This CDR3 is CASRNRGVADTQYF. The CDR3 DNA sequence: TGTGCCAGCCGGAACAGGGGAGTGGCAGATACGCAGTATTTT.

This clone is a singleton in its sample. This chain uses TRBV10-1 with TRBJ2-3, with TRBD2 identical over 8 bases. The CDR3 sequence is 19 residues long. Germline lookup yields CDR1 WNHNN and CDR2 SYGVQD (reference sequence). V dropped 2 bases and J dropped 0; count of bases not matched to a gene: 13. As DNA, the CDR3 is TGCGCCAGCAGTGAGGATGGGGGCTTTAGCGGGACTAGCACAGATACGCAGTATTTT. As protein: CASSEDGGFSGTSTDTQYF.

The chain combines TRBV6-5 with TRBJ2-7; TRBD1 matches 8 bases. CDR1 is MNHEY and CDR2 is SVGAGI in the germline V gene. J gave up 5 bases and V 6 bases, and 9 bases lay outside the gene matches. This CDR3 is 14 amino acids long. The CDR3 sequence: CASSLGQGVHEQYF. Here the CDR3 DNA reads TGTGCCAGCAGCCTAGGACAGGGCGTACACGAGCAGTACTTC.

In its sample, this clone was seen a few times. The rearrangement joins TRBV6-1 to TRBJ1-4, with D unclear. From germline, CDR1 is MNHNS and CDR2 SASEGT. CDR3 length: 12 amino acids. V lost 2 bases to trimming and J lost 17 bases, with 15 bases between them. CDR3 protein: CASSEIGEGGFF. As DNA, the CDR3 is TGTGCCAGCAGTGAAATTGGGGAAGGAGGCTTTTTT.

This clone was detected only once. The rearrangement links TRBV28 to TRBJ1-5, with 7 bases lining up with TRBD1. Germline trimming cut 5 bases from V and 2 bases from J; bases unmatched to any gene: 6. Per the germline V gene, CDR1 is MDHEN and CDR2 is SYDVKM. This CDR3 is built from 15 residues. The CDR3 coding sequence is TGTGCCAGCAGTCGAGGGGGCGCGGGCAATCAGCCCCAGCATTTT. It codes for CASSRGGAGNQPQHF.

This sequence joins TRBV27 and TRBJ2-1; D may be TRBD2 (6 bases). Germline V gene lookup returns CDR1 MNHEY and CDR2 SMNVEV (reference sequence). V lost 5 bases, J lost 4 bases, and 15 bases lay in between. CDR3 size: 15 residues. The CDR3 loop is CASSPTIGGYNEQFF. The CDR3 region has the DNA TGTGCCAGCAGTCCGACTATCGGGGGATACAATGAGCAGTTCTTC.

About this clone itself: The sample contains more than one DNA sequence encoding this CDR3. V gene TRBV11-3 combines with J gene TRBJ2-2, with D unresolved. Trimming cost V 3 bases and J 2 bases, with 1 base left between them. Germline-derived CDR1 and CDR2 are SGHNT and YENEEA. This CDR3 region has 12 residues. In nucleotides, the CDR3 is TGTGCCAGCAGCTTCAACACCGGGGAGCTGTTTTTT. Amino acid sequence: CASSFNTGELFF.

V and J are TRBV10-2 and TRBJ2-1; TRBD2 agrees at 7 bases. The CDR3 spans 15 residues. With 5 bases clipped from V and 8 bases from J, the junction kept 12 bases outside the gene matches. Germline CDR1 and CDR2: WSHSY and SAAADI. The CDR3 is CASSPAWEGGDEQFF. The CDR3 coding sequence is TGCGCCAGCAGTCCCGCGTGGGAGGGCGGCGATGAGCAGTTCTTC.

The chain combines TRBV2 with TRBJ1-2, with D tentatively TRBD1 (6 bases). This CDR3 contains 12 residues. Germline lookup yields CDR1 SNHLY and CDR2 FYNNEI. The V end lost 5 bases, the J end lost 8 bases, and 12 bases lay between the germline ends. CDR3 residues: CASSYRVGGYTF. CDR3 sequence (DNA): TGTGCCAGCAGTTACAGGGTAGGAGGCTACACCTTC.

The chain links TRBV6-6 to TRBJ2-7; D unclear. V gave up 2 bases and J gave up 3 bases, with 11 bases separating them. CDR3 length: 14 amino acids. Germline CDR1 reads MNHNY; CDR2 reads SVGAGI (reference sequence). The DNA for the CDR3 is TGTGCCAGCAGTTACGCTAACAGTCTCTACGAGCAGTACTTC. This gives the protein CASSYANSLYEQYF.

The V call is TRBV5-6, the J call TRBJ2-1, with D perhaps matching TRBD2 (6 bases). The V end was cut by 7 bases, the J end by 9 bases, with 23 bases between. CDR3 length equals 15 residues. Germline CDR1 SGHDT, CDR2 YYEEEE. The CDR3 DNA sequence: TGTGCCAGCTCTGACCCGGCCTGGGAGGCAGGTGAGCAGTTCTTC. As protein: CASSDPAWEAGEQFF.

This chain links TRBV29-1 with TRBJ2-2; 8 bases agree with TRBD1. Germline V lookup: CDR1 SQVTM, CDR2 ANQGSEA. This CDR3 spans 14 amino acids. V lost 6 bases to trimming and J lost 4 bases; unmatched junction nucleotides: 7. Written as DNA, the CDR3 is TGCAGCGTCCAGACAGGGGTCCTCACCGGGGAGCTGTTTTTT. Translation: CSVQTGVLTGELFF.

This clone was observed a few times. The gene calls are TRBV4-3 and TRBJ2-7; 8 bases map to TRBD2. CDR3 length equals 16 residues. V lost 0 bases to trimming and J lost 4 bases; unmatched junction nucleotides: 8. Looked up from germline, CDR1 is LGHNA and CDR2 is YSLEER. The CDR3 nucleotides are TGCGCCAGCAGCCAAGATAGTCGAGGACTAGCTTACGAGCAGTACTTC. Residues: CASSQDSRGLAYEQYF.